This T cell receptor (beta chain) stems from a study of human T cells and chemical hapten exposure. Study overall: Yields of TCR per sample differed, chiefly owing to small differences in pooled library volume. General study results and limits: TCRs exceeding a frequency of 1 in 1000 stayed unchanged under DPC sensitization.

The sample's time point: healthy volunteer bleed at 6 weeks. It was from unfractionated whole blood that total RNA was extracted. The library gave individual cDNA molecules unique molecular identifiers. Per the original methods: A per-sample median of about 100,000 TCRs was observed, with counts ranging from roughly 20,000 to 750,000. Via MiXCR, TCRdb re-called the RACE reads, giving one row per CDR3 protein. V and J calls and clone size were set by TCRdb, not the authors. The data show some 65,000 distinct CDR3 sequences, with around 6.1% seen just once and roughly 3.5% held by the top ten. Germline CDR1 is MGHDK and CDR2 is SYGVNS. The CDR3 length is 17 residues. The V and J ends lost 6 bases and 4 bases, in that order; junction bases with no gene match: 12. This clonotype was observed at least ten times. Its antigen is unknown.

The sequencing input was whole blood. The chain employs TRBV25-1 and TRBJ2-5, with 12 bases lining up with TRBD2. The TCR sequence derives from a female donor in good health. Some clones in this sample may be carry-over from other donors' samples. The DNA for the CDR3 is TGTGCCAGCAGAACCCAAAAACTAGCGGGAGGCGGAGAGACCCAGTACTTC. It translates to CASRTQKLAGGGETQYF.